This entry lists 30 T cell receptor beta chains sequenced from one sample in a study of blood T cell repertoires in COVID-19. Profiled with immunoSEQ multiplex PCR; TCRdb holds only in-frame clones, not every one. In the table there are fewer than 350,000 clones, 86% of which are singletons. The specimen was peripheral blood. These receptors were taken from a woman in her sixties or seventies with COVID-19, enrolled during active disease.

The chain is built from TRBV18 and TRBJ1-2; 9 positions agree with TRBD1. J lost 5 bases, V lost 7 bases, and 8 bases had no gene match. This CDR3 has 14 residues. CDR1 KGHSH and CDR2 LQKENI come from the germline V gene. The DNA for the CDR3 is TGTGCCAGCTTGAGCGGACAGGGGAAATATGGCTACACCTTC. This translates into CASLSGQGKYGYTF.

The V gene is TRBV5-1, the J gene TRBJ2-3; TRBD2 agrees at 10 bases. CDR1 SGHRS and CDR2 YFSETQ come from the germline V gene. After removal of 3 bases from V and 5 bases from J, the junction contained 9 bases not matched to a gene. The CDR3 is 16 amino acids. CDR3 bases: TGCGCCAGCAGCTCGAGCTTAGCGGGGGGCGGAGATACGCAGTATTTT. Its translation: CASSSSLAGGGDTQYF.

The rearrangement joins TRBV6-5 to TRBJ1-6, with 7 nucleotides matching TRBD1. This CDR3 has 15 amino acids. The trim removed 4 bases at V and 8 bases at J, leaving 8 bases unmatched. Germline values: CDR1 MNHEY, CDR2 SVGAGI. CDR3 region: CASSSEQGWYSPLHF. The CDR3 region has the DNA TGTGCCAGCAGTTCAGAACAGGGGTGGTATTCACCCCTCCACTTT.

The J gene is TRBJ2-7, the V gene TRBV10-3, with D hard to call. In germline, CDR1 is ENHRY, CDR2 SYGVKD. This CDR3 is 14 amino acids long. The ends were cut back, 6 bases at V and 0 bases at J, with 12 bases in the middle. The CDR3 nucleotides read TGTGCCATCAGCCGACCGACAACCTCCTACGAGCAGTACTTC. Its protein product is CAISRPTTSYEQYF.

The V call is TRBV18, the J call TRBJ1-4; 7 nucleotides agree with TRBD1. This CDR3 spans 14 amino acids. V shed 3 bases, J shed 5 bases, and the junction held 3 bases outside the gene matches. Germline lookup yields CDR1 KGHSH and CDR2 LQKENI. The CDR3 protein is CASSPGQQNEKLFF. In DNA form, the CDR3 reads TGTGCCAGCTCACCGGGACAGCAAAATGAAAAACTGTTTTTT.

This chain joins TRBV5-6 and TRBJ2-7, with a possible D match to TRBD2 (6 bases). The germline V gene has CDR1 SGHDT and CDR2 YYEEEE. The V end lost 5 bases, the J end lost 1 base, and 13 bases lay between the germline ends. The CDR3 spans 14 residues. The CDR3 loop is CASRLGGHSYEQYF. The CDR3 DNA reads as TGTGCCAGCAGACTGGGAGGACATTCCTACGAGCAGTACTTC.

The V call is TRBV4-1, the J call TRBJ2-1; a possible D gene is TRBD1 (6 bases). CDR1 and CDR2 from the germline V gene are MGHRA and YSYEKL. This CDR3 has 14 amino acids. Trimming removed 7 bases from V and 7 bases from J, with 17 bases in between. CDR3 amino acids: CASKGVSNGNEQFF. The CDR3 DNA reads TGCGCCAGCAAGGGGGTCAGCAATGGGAATGAGCAGTTCTTC.

The chain joins TRBV20-1 to TRBJ2-7; 9 positions match TRBD2. Unmatched junction bases numbered 7, after V lost 3 bases and J lost 7 bases. CDR3 length: 13 residues. In germline, CDR1 is DFQATT, CDR2 SNEGSKA (reference sequence). CDR3 region: CSASHAGGPEQYF. CDR3 in DNA: TGCAGTGCTAGTCACGCGGGGGGGCCTGAGCAGTACTTC.

This chain joins TRBV23-1 and TRBJ2-2; 8 nucleotides align to TRBD1. TRBV23-1 is filed as an ORF, its function uncertain. Unmatched junction bases numbered 15, after V lost 3 bases and J lost 0 bases. The CDR3 sequence is 20 residues long. In DNA, the CDR3 is TGCGCCAGCAGTCACCCTGAGGGGGAACCGGACAGGGCGAACACCGGGGAGCTGTTTTTT. Encoded protein: CASSHPEGEPDRANTGELFF.

V usage is TRBV19 and J usage is TRBJ2-7; a weak D match, TRBD1 (6 bases). Germline V gene data show CDR1 as LNHDA and CDR2 as SQIVND (reference sequence). The CDR3 loop spans 15 amino acids. The germline V and J ends were trimmed by 3 bases and 4 bases, with 16 bases remaining between them. This CDR3 is CASSITGIGDYEQYF. CDR3 nucleotides: TGTGCCAGTAGTATCACAGGGATCGGTGATTACGAGCAGTACTTC.

This clone was counted between two and nine times. This chain connects TRBV6-2 or TRBV6-3 to TRBJ1-6; TRBD1 might be the D (6 bases). Trimming took off 6 bases at V and 15 bases at J, with 15 bases between the two ends. CDR3 length equals 12 residues. Germline lookup yields CDR1 MNHEY and CDR2 SVGEGT. The CDR3 protein is CASSNREGDLHF. As DNA, the CDR3 is TGTGCCAGCAGCAACAGGGAGGGGGACCTCCACTTT.

This clone was observed once. The chain couples TRBV9 to TRBJ2-7, with 9 nucleotides matching TRBD1. Germline CDR1 reads SGDLS; CDR2 reads YYNGEE. Unmatched junction bases numbered 3, after V lost 2 bases and J lost 6 bases. The CDR3 is 13 residues long. This chain's CDR3 is CASSVGQGSEQYF. CDR3 sequence (DNA): TGTGCCAGCAGCGTGGGACAGGGAAGCGAGCAGTACTTC.

V gene TRBV14 combines with J gene TRBJ2-7, with 10 bases aligning to TRBD2. Germline lookup yields CDR1 SGHDN and CDR2 FVKESK. The CDR3 covers 17 residues. J lost 4 bases, V lost 3 bases, and 12 bases had no gene match. The CDR3 region is CASSQGIAGGALYEQYF. The CDR3 nucleotides are TGTGCCAGCAGCCAGGGGATAGCGGGGGGAGCCCTTTACGAGCAGTACTTC. Variable domain in full (rest from reference TRBV14 and TRBJ2-7): EAGVTQFPSHSVIEKGQTVTLRCDPISGHDNLYWYRRVMGKEIKFLLHFVKESKQDESGMPNNRFLAERTGGTYSTLKVQPAELEDSGVYFCASSQGIAGGALYEQYFGPGTRLTVT.

The gene calls are TRBV18 and TRBJ1-4, with TRBD1 matching over 7 bases. The CDR3 runs 14 residues. The J segment lost 5 bases and the V segment lost 2 bases, leaving 2 bases of the junction unmatched. CDR1 KGHSH and CDR2 LQKENI come from the germline V gene. Here the CDR3 reads CASSPAGGNEKLFF. The DNA for the CDR3 is TGTGCCAGCTCACCAGCAGGGGGAAATGAAAAACTGTTTTTT.

This chain joins TRBV6-1 and TRBJ2-3, with a tentative D call TRBD2 (5 bases). CDR1 is MNHNS and CDR2 is SASEGT in the germline V gene. V was trimmed by 3 bases and J by 9 bases, leaving 7 bases between them. The CDR3 extends over 11 amino acids. In DNA form, the CDR3 reads TGTGCCAGCAGTGAGGGGAGCACGCAGTATTTT. It encodes CASSEGSTQYF.

The gene calls are TRBV6-5 and TRBJ1-2, with 7 bases that match TRBD1. V was pared by 6 bases and J by 4 bases, with 5 bases of the junction left unmatched. Germline V gene lookup returns CDR1 MNHEY and CDR2 SVGAGI. The CDR3 totals 13 residues. The CDR3 coding sequence is TGTGCCAGCAGGCCGACAGGGCCCTATGGCTACACCTTC. This gives the protein CASRPTGPYGYTF.

The chain has TRBV9 and TRBJ1-6; D perhaps matches TRBD1 (5 bases). Germline V gives CDR1 SGDLS, CDR2 YYNGEE. This CDR3 spans 15 amino acids. The V end lost 2 bases, the J end lost 3 bases, and 9 bases lay between the germline ends. DNA of the CDR3: TGTGCCAGCAGCGTGACAGATCTCTATAATTCACCCCTCCACTTT. It translates to CASSVTDLYNSPLHF.

The V and J genes are TRBV18 and TRBJ2-7, with no clear D. CDR1 and CDR2 (germline): KGHSH, LQKENI. The V and J ends lost 8 bases and 4 bases respectively, with 9 bases between them. This CDR3 region has 11 residues. In DNA form, the CDR3 reads TGTGCCAGCCGCGACGGGTACGAGCAGTACTTC. This encodes CASRDGYEQYF. Variable domain in full (rest from reference TRBV18 and TRBJ2-7): NAGVMQNPRHLVRRRGQEARLRCSPMKGHSHVYWYRQLPEEGLKFMVYLQKENIIDESGMPKERFSAEFPKEGPSILRIQQVVRGDSAAYFCASRDGYEQYFGPGTRLTVT.

This clone appeared a few times. V is TRBV6-2 or TRBV6-3 and J is TRBJ1-1; TRBD1 is a possible D gene (5 bases). The germline V and J ends were trimmed by 2 bases and 5 bases, with 15 bases remaining between them. Germline V gene lookup returns CDR1 MNHEY and CDR2 SVGEGT. The CDR3 contains 15 residues. In DNA, the CDR3 is TGTGCCAGCAGTTACCTGGACATAAGCAGGACTGAAGCTTTCTTT. It yields the protein CASSYLDISRTEAFF.

This chain uses TRBV30 with TRBJ1-6; 7 bases match TRBD1. Trimming cost V 3 bases and J 6 bases; bases outside gene matches: 5. The germline V gene has CDR1 GTSNPN and CDR2 SVGIG (reference sequence). The CDR3 consists of 14 residues. The CDR3 protein is CAWSSRDSNSPLHF. Here the CDR3 DNA reads TGTGCCTGGAGCTCTAGGGACAGTAATTCACCCCTCCACTTT.

This clone was observed a single time. The chain couples TRBV5-1 to TRBJ1-6, with 7 bases lining up with TRBD1. Germline-derived CDR1 and CDR2 are SGHRS and YFSETQ. The CDR3 runs 14 residues. V lost 3 bases to trimming and J lost 5 bases; unmatched junction nucleotides: 2. The CDR3 sequence: CASSSGTDNSPLHF. Written as DNA, the CDR3 is TGCGCCAGCAGCTCCGGGACAGATAATTCACCCCTCCACTTT. The variable domain in full, completed from reference TRBV5-1 and TRBJ1-6, reads KAGVTQTPRYLIKTRGQQVTLSCSPISGHRSVSWYQQTPGQGLQFLFEYFSETQRNKGNFPGRFSGRQFSNSRSEMNVSTLELGDSALYLCASSSGTDNSPLHFGNGTRLTVT.

The rearrangement uses TRBV21-1 and TRBJ2-3; the table gives TRBD2 as D, unverified against the DNA. TRBV21-1 is shown as a pseudogene. CDR3 size: 18 residues. CDR3 loop: CASIDKLAGGFSTDTQYF. The DNA for the CDR3 is TGTGCCAGCATCGACAAACTAGCGGGGGGCTTCAGCACAGATACGCAGTATTTT.

The chain has TRBV7-2 and TRBJ1-3, with D unclear. The germline V gene encodes CDR1 SGHTA and CDR2 FQGNSA. The CDR3 has 13 residues. Trimming took off 0 bases at V and 6 bases at J, with 6 bases between the two ends. The chain's CDR3 is CASSLAGLNTIYF. The CDR3 nucleotides read TGTGCCAGCAGCTTAGCAGGACTAAACACCATATATTTT.

This chain's CDR3 is CASSLGQGPEQYF. The CDR3 nucleotides read TGTGCCAGCAGCTTAGGACAGGGGCCCGAGCAGTACTTC. The chain joins TRBV3-1 (or the pseudogene TRBV3-2) to TRBJ2-7; 9 positions match TRBD1. The V gene's germline CDR1 is LGHDT and CDR2 YNNKEL (reference sequence). Trimming removed 5 bases from V and 6 bases from J; junction bases left unmatched: 5. The CDR3 runs to 13 residues.

The rearrangement uses TRBV21-1 and TRBJ2-7; the D call in the table, TRBD2, was not verified against the DNA. TRBV21-1 is shown as a pseudogene. This CDR3 contains 15 residues. CDR3 sequence: CASSKEGRLAYEQYF. As DNA, the CDR3 is TGTGCCAGCAGCAAGGAGGGCCGGCTGGCCTACGAGCAGTACTTC.

The chain carries TRBV5-6 and TRBJ2-3, with 11 bases fitting TRBD2. This CDR3 comprises 17 residues. V was pared by 3 bases and J by 5 bases, with 11 bases of the junction left unmatched. Looked up from germline, CDR1 is SGHDT and CDR2 is YYEEEE. The CDR3 here is CASSSTSGGLMLDTQYF. CDR3 in DNA: TGTGCCAGCAGCTCTACTAGCGGGGGACTAATGTTAGATACGCAGTATTTT.

The rearrangement uses TRBV4-1 and TRBJ1-2; 7 bases map to TRBD1. The V gene's germline CDR1 is MGHRA and CDR2 YSYEKL. This CDR3 has 17 residues. Trimming took 3 bases from V and 6 from J; bases not matched to a gene: 16. The CDR3, as DNA: TGCGCCAGCAGCCAGACTTTGGGTAGGGGGCGCGAAGATGGCTACACCTTC. It specifies CASSQTLGRGREDGYTF.

The V gene is TRBV4-1, the J gene TRBJ1-1; D might be TRBD1 (5 bases). Germline V gives CDR1 MGHRA, CDR2 YSYEKL. The CDR3 consists of 18 residues. V was shortened by 4 bases and J by 1 base, with 22 bases between the two germline ends. The CDR3: CASSLKFPEGGGNTEAFF. The DNA of the CDR3 is TGCGCCAGCAGCCTCAAGTTTCCGGAGGGCGGGGGGAACACTGAAGCTTTCTTT.

This clone was seen more than once but under ten times. The CDR3 bases are TGTGCCATCAGGGCCAGGGAGGACACTGAAGCTTTCTTT. It yields the protein CAIRAREDTEAFF. This chain joins TRBV10-3 and TRBJ1-1; maybe TRBD1 (5 bases). CDR3 length: 13 residues. V gave up 6 bases and J gave up 3 bases, with 11 bases separating them. Looked up from germline, CDR1 is ENHRY and CDR2 is SYGVKD.

The chain combines TRBV11-3 with TRBJ2-3, with a possible D match to TRBD1 (6 bases). This CDR3 region has 13 residues. The germline CDR1 and CDR2 sequences are SGHNT and YENEEA. The V end was cut by 2 bases, the J end by 4 bases, with 7 bases between. DNA for the CDR3: TGTGCCAGCAGCTTACCAGGGGCAGATACGCAGTATTTT. Protein sequence: CASSLPGADTQYF.